This entry lists 19 T cell receptor beta chains sequenced from one sample in a study of cytomegalovirus exposure and HLA in healthy donors. It was with 60 Vbeta and 13 Jbeta primers that the PCR ran. Generated by immunoSEQ multiplex PCR, the TCRdb table keeps only in-frame clones and is missing some. Here the sample spans more than 85,000 clones, about four fifths being singletons. Sequencing was performed on PBMCs. Source of these receptors: a man aged 25 to 45 in good health and CMV-seronegative.

This chain connects TRBV30 to TRBJ1-2; no definite D call. The CDR3 consists of 12 residues. V was cut by 2 bases and J by 5 bases, with 9 bases left in between. In germline, CDR1 is GTSNPN, CDR2 SVGIG (reference sequence). CDR3 sequence: CAWSFGGYGYTF. The CDR3 DNA reads TGTGCCTGGAGTTTTGGCGGGTATGGCTACACCTTC.

The genes are TRBV25-1 and TRBJ2-2; TRBD2 might be the D (5 bases). Germline assignment: CDR1 MGHDK and CDR2 SYGVNS. The CDR3 length is 12 residues. The V gene lost 6 bases and the J gene lost 5 bases, with 7 bases spanning the gap. Written as DNA, the CDR3 is TGTGCCAGCAGCCCGGGGACCGGGGAGCTGTTTTTT. Its translation: CASSPGTGELFF.

The V and J genes are TRBV11-2 and TRBJ1-1; 7 bases match TRBD1. The germline V gene has CDR1 SGHAT and CDR2 FQNNGV. The CDR3 is 14 amino acids. With V trimmed by 5 bases and J by 1 base, 4 bases remained unmatched. The CDR3 bases are TGTGCCAGCAGCCGCAGGGACAGGAACACTGAAGCTTTCTTT. Amino acids: CASSRRDRNTEAFF.

This clone appeared a single time. This chain connects TRBV29-1 to TRBJ2-1; D not resolved. The CDR3 consists of 12 residues. Germline V lookup: CDR1 SQVTM, CDR2 ANQGSEA. Trimming cost V 6 bases and J 9 bases, with 15 bases left between them. The CDR3 reads CSVVPDKPEQFF. CDR3 in DNA: TGCAGCGTAGTACCCGACAAGCCTGAGCAGTTCTTC.

The chain combines TRBV7-2 with TRBJ2-1, with TRBD2 as a possible D gene (6 bases). Looked up from germline, CDR1 is SGHTA and CDR2 is FQGNSA. CDR3 length: 14 amino acids. V shed 7 bases and J shed 3 bases, with 13 bases lying between them. CDR3 protein: CASTSRGGYNEQFF. CDR3 sequence (DNA): TGTGCCAGCACCTCAAGGGGAGGCTACAATGAGCAGTTCTTC.

V is TRBV5-1 and J is TRBJ2-7; 9 bases match TRBD1. The CDR3 extends over 13 amino acids. Germline V gene data show CDR1 as SGHRS and CDR2 as YFSETQ. J was trimmed by 3 bases and V by 6 bases; bases with no gene match: 4. The CDR3 here is CASTPGQGYEQYF. In nucleotides, the CDR3 is TGCGCCAGCACCCCGGGACAGGGCTACGAGCAGTACTTC. The full variable domain, its missing parts supplied by reference TRBV5-1 and TRBJ2-7, is KAGVTQTPRYLIKTRGQQVTLSCSPISGHRSVSWYQQTPGQGLQFLFEYFSETQRNKGNFPGRFSGRQFSNSRSEMNVSTLELGDSALYLCASTPGQGYEQYFGPGTRLTVT.

This clone came up a few times. The chain employs TRBV27 and TRBJ2-3; 7 bases match TRBD2. Germline V gene sequence: CDR1 MNHEY, CDR2 SMNVEV (reference sequence). CDR3 length: 17 amino acids. With V trimmed by 4 bases and J by 4 bases, 14 bases remained unmatched. This CDR3 is CASSSIHLAVAPDTQYF. In DNA form, the CDR3 reads TGTGCCAGCAGTTCTATTCATCTAGCGGTGGCCCCAGATACGCAGTATTTT.

V and J are TRBV6-6 and TRBJ1-5, with D tentatively TRBD1 (6 bases). The CDR3 has 14 residues. Germline V lookup: CDR1 MNHNY, CDR2 SVGAGI (reference sequence). V was shortened by 5 bases and J by 7 bases, with 15 bases between the two germline ends. As DNA, the CDR3 is TGTGCCAGCAGTGGGGGCCTGGGGGGGCAGCCCCAGCATTTT. Residues: CASSGGLGGQPQHF.

The V call is TRBV7-8, the J call TRBJ1-1; 7 bases map to TRBD1. Trimming removed 5 bases from V and 5 bases from J; junction bases left unmatched: 8. Germline V gene sequence: CDR1 SGHVS, CDR2 FQNEAQ. The CDR3 is 14 amino acids. CDR3 nucleotides: TGTGCCAGCAGCCCCCGACAGGGTTGGACTGAAGCTTTCTTT. The encoded protein is CASSPRQGWTEAFF.

The chain's CDR3 is CASNLPGTGSYEQYF. Written as DNA, the CDR3 is TGTGCCAGCAATCTTCCCGGGACAGGATCCTACGAGCAGTACTTC. V gene TRBV28 combines with J gene TRBJ2-7; TRBD1 agrees at 8 bases. The CDR3 is 15 amino acids. The germline V gene encodes CDR1 MDHEN and CDR2 SYDVKM. Trimming took 7 bases from V and 1 from J; bases not matched to a gene: 9.

The chain uses TRBV7-9 and TRBJ1-2, with 8 bases matching TRBD1. The germline gives CDR1 SEHNR, CDR2 FQNEAQ (reference sequence). The CDR3 contains 14 residues. V lost 6 bases, J lost 2 bases, and 5 bases stayed unmatched. CDR3 sequence (DNA): TGTGCCAGCAGGGGGTGGACAGGGAACTATGGCTACACCTTC. Translating it yields CASRGWTGNYGYTF.

Of note for this clone: At the DNA level, this CDR3 is encoded by other sequences in the same sample as well. The CDR3 protein is CASSLGQGYDYEQYF. CDR3 sequence (DNA): TGTGCCAGCAGTTTGGGACAGGGTTACGACTACGAGCAGTACTTC. V usage is TRBV6-5 and J usage is TRBJ2-7, with TRBD1 identical over 9 bases. Germline V gives CDR1 MNHEY, CDR2 SVGAGI. V gave up 4 bases and J gave up 3 bases; unmatched junction bases: 7. The CDR3 has 15 residues.

The chain is built from TRBV12-5 and TRBJ2-3, with 10 positions matching TRBD2. The CDR3 extends over 15 amino acids. V gave up 5 bases and J gave up 3 bases; unmatched junction bases: 5. Germline assignment: CDR1 LGHNT and CDR2 FRNRAP. The CDR3 here is CASGAAGGRTDTQYF. The CDR3 DNA reads TGTGCTAGTGGTGCAGCGGGAGGGCGTACAGATACGCAGTATTTT.

This clone was recorded a few times. This chain links TRBV30 with TRBJ2-5; 10 nucleotides agree with TRBD2. CDR3 length: 14 amino acids. In germline, CDR1 is GTSNPN, CDR2 SVGIG (reference sequence). The V segment lost 2 bases and the J segment 5 bases; nucleotides outside the gene matches: 5. The CDR3 region has the DNA TGTGCCTGGAGTCTAGCGGGGGTGGGGGAGACCCAGTACTTC. Translation: CAWSLAGVGETQYF.

The chain joins TRBV5-1 to TRBJ2-7, with TRBD2 matching over 7 bases. Germline CDR1 reads SGHRS; CDR2 reads YFSETQ. The V segment lost 4 bases and the J segment 2 bases; nucleotides outside the gene matches: 6. The length of the CDR3 is 14 residues. CDR3 nucleotides: TGCGCCAGCAGCCAAACTAGCGAAACCTACGAGCAGTACTTC. Translation: CASSQTSETYEQYF.

The J gene is TRBJ1-5, the V gene TRBV19; unclear D gene. Germline CDR1 LNHDA, CDR2 SQIVND (reference sequence). The CDR3 has 13 amino acids. V shed 2 bases and J shed 3 bases, with 5 bases lying between them. CDR3 nucleotides: TGTGCCAGTAGTATAAGACACAATCAGCCCCAGCATTTT. It encodes CASSIRHNQPQHF.

The V call is TRBV6-1, the J call TRBJ2-5, with TRBD1 identical over 11 bases. CDR3 length equals 15 residues. Germline lookup yields CDR1 MNHNS and CDR2 SASEGT. V dropped 4 bases and J dropped 5; count of bases not matched to a gene: 6. CDR3 in amino acids: CASSGGQGAWETQYF. The DNA of the CDR3 is TGTGCCAGCAGTGGTGGACAGGGGGCATGGGAGACCCAGTACTTC.

V and J are TRBV4-3 and TRBJ1-5, with D possibly matching TRBD1 (6 bases). The germline V gene has CDR1 LGHNA and CDR2 YSLEER. The CDR3 contains 19 residues. Trimming left V 4 bases short and J 0 bases short, with 22 bases between. The CDR3 region is CASSLPGGTKFHSNQPQHF. CDR3 in DNA: TGCGCCAGCAGCCTACCGGGGGGCACTAAGTTCCATAGCAATCAGCCCCAGCATTTT.

This clone was found a few times. V and J are TRBV6-1 and TRBJ2-5; D might be TRBD2 (5 bases). Germline V gene data show CDR1 as MNHNS and CDR2 as SASEGT. Trimming shortened V by 5 bases and J by 4 bases, and 11 bases separated the two germline ends. CDR3 size: 13 residues. DNA of the CDR3: TGTGCCAGCAGTTGGACTCAGACAGAGACCCAGTACTTC. Protein sequence: CASSWTQTETQYF.